The 14 T cell receptor beta chains below were found in one sample sequenced in a study of T cell responses to AZD1222 COVID-19 vaccine. The data were produced by immunoSEQ multiplex PCR, yet TCRdb's version contains in-frame clones alone and is incomplete. The table lists about 97,000 clones, about 90% of them singletons. This sample comprised peripheral blood, obtained on day 0 of AZD1222 vaccination. The receptors here all came from an adult in good health.

The CDR3 bases are TGTGCCTGGATTCTGTGGGGAGGCGGTGGCTATGGCTACACCTTC. Translation: CAWILWGGGGYGYTF. V and J are TRBV30 and TRBJ1-2; no firm D call. The CDR3 has 15 residues. Germline lookup yields CDR1 GTSNPN and CDR2 SVGIG (reference sequence). Trimming left V 4 bases short and J 4 bases short, with 19 bases between.

The rearrangement links TRBV28 to TRBJ1-5; D is ambiguous. V was trimmed by 3 bases and J by 7 bases, leaving 4 bases between them. CDR1 and CDR2 (germline): MDHEN, SYDVKM. This CDR3 contains 11 residues. CDR3 sequence reads: CASSLRQPQHF. The DNA of the CDR3 is TGTGCCAGCAGTTTGCGGCAGCCCCAGCATTTT.

The rearrangement links TRBV5-6 to TRBJ2-4; the D gene is possibly TRBD2 (6 bases). The CDR3 runs 16 residues. V shed 2 bases and J shed 9 bases, with 21 bases lying between them. The germline V gene has CDR1 SGHDT and CDR2 YYEEEE. Here the CDR3 DNA reads TGTGCCAGCAGCTTTGAACCGGTCTCGACGGGGGTCATTCAGTACTTC. Its protein is CASSFEPVSTGVIQYF.

V and J are TRBV13 and TRBJ2-1, with D perhaps being TRBD1 or TRBD2 (5 bases each). Trimming shortened V by 5 bases and J by 10 bases, and 15 bases separated the two germline ends. This CDR3 is 13 amino acids long. Germline V gene sequence: CDR1 PRHDT, CDR2 FYEKMQ (reference sequence). Written as DNA, the CDR3 is TGTGCCAGCAGCAGGGACGTGACTCTCGAGCAGTTCTTC. Translating gives CASSRDVTLEQFF.

A word on this clone: Germline and junction disagree at one end, which may indicate a read error. The rearrangement uses TRBV29-1 and TRBJ1-3; no reliable D call. Germline V gene sequence: CDR1 SQVTM, CDR2 ANQGSEA. CDR3 length equals 11 residues. CDR3 sequence reads: CSVEEPGSRCF. The CDR3 DNA sequence: TGCAGCGTTGAAGAGCCCGGTTCGCGGTGTTTT.

This rearrangement joins TRBV30 to TRBJ1-1; D may be TRBD1 (5 bases). Germline lookup yields CDR1 GTSNPN and CDR2 SVGIG (reference sequence). Trimming left V 2 bases short and J 0 bases short, with 10 bases between. CDR3 length: 14 amino acids. The CDR3 sequence: CAWSRQPMNTEAFF. CDR3 nucleotide sequence: TGTGCCTGGAGTCGACAGCCGATGAACACTGAAGCTTTCTTT.

This chain joins TRBV7-2 and TRBJ1-2; 9 positions match TRBD1. J gave up 5 bases and V 4 bases, and 5 bases lay outside the gene matches. Germline CDR1 and CDR2: SGHTA and FQGNSA. The CDR3 runs 14 residues. This CDR3 is CASSSPGQGYGYTF. The CDR3 region has the DNA TGTGCCAGCAGCTCACCGGGACAGGGTTATGGCTACACCTTC.

In its sample, this clone was seen once. V gene TRBV9 combines with J gene TRBJ1-2; TRBD1 matches at 7 bases. Germline V lookup: CDR1 SGDLS, CDR2 YYNGEE. The J segment lost 3 bases and the V segment lost 0 bases, leaving 5 bases of the junction unmatched. The CDR3 loop spans 15 amino acids. The CDR3 loop reads CASSVGQGVHYGYTF. The DNA for the CDR3 is TGTGCCAGCAGCGTAGGGCAGGGGGTGCACTATGGCTACACCTTC.

V and J are TRBV2 and TRBJ1-1; D may be TRBD1 (5 bases). CDR1 SNHLY and CDR2 FYNNEI come from the germline V gene. This CDR3 spans 13 amino acids. V dropped 6 bases and J dropped 1 base, with 9 bases sitting between them. The CDR3 coding sequence is TGTGCCAGCAGCGGGGCGGGGAACACTGAAGCTTTCTTT. Translated, it gives CASSGAGNTEAFF. Combining the CDR3 with reference TRBV2 and TRBJ1-1 gives the whole variable domain EPEVTQTPSHQVTQMGQEVILRCVPISNHLYFYWYRQILGQKVEFLVSFYNNEISEKSEIFDDQFSVERPDGSNFTLKIRSTKLEDSAMYFCASSGAGNTEAFFGQGTRLTVV.

This rearrangement joins TRBV7-9 to TRBJ2-2; D is undetermined. Germline values: CDR1 SEHNR, CDR2 FQNEAQ (reference sequence). V was clipped by 2 bases and J by 6 bases, with 4 bases between them. CDR3 size: 12 residues. Written as DNA, the CDR3 is TGTGCCAGCAGCTTATTGGCCGGGGAGCTGTTTTTT. It is translated as CASSLLAGELFF.

This chain joins TRBV19 and TRBJ1-2, with TRBD1 identical over 8 bases. Germline V gene sequence: CDR1 LNHDA, CDR2 SQIVND (reference sequence). CDR3 length: 14 residues. The junction had 7 bases not matched to a gene; V was cut back by 6 bases and J by 4 bases. CDR3 in DNA: TGTGCCAGTAGAGAACAGGGGGGAGTCTATGGCTACACCTTC. This translates into CASREQGGVYGYTF. Complete variable domain (other parts from reference TRBV19 and TRBJ1-2): DGGITQSPKYLFRKEGQNVTLSCEQNLNHDAMYWYRQDPGQGLRLIYYSQIVNDFQKGDIAEGYSVSREKKESFPLTVTSAQKNPTAFYLCASREQGGVYGYTFGSGTRLTVV.

J is TRBJ1-3 and V is TRBV7-3; maybe TRBD1 (5 bases). CDR1 is SGHTA, CDR2 FQGTGA, per germline. The CDR3 totals 12 residues. The chain's CDR3 is CGSGPSGNTIYF. As DNA, the CDR3 is TGTGGCTCAGGGCCCTCTGGAAACACCATATATTTT.

The rearrangement uses TRBV30 and TRBJ2-7; 7 bases fit TRBD2. The CDR3 sequence is 12 residues long. Germline V gene lookup returns CDR1 GTSNPN and CDR2 SVGIG (reference sequence). V lost 5 bases to trimming and J lost 3 bases; unmatched junction nucleotides: 4. The CDR3 bases are TGTGCCTGGGAGCGGGAAGACTACGAGCAGTACTTC. Its protein is CAWEREDYEQYF.

The V and J genes are TRBV7-8 and TRBJ1-5; 9 bases match TRBD1. CDR1 and CDR2 from the germline V gene are SGHVS and FQNEAQ. CDR3 length equals 14 residues. V gave up 5 bases and J gave up 4 bases; unmatched junction bases: 3. CDR3 protein: CASSRDRVNQPQHF. DNA of the CDR3: TGTGCCAGCAGCAGGGACAGGGTAAATCAGCCCCAGCATTTT.